This is a list of T cell receptor beta chains from one sample in a study of metastatic and nonmetastatic thyroid tumors. With MiXCR, TCRdb called clones anew from the PCR reads. The sample has around 23,000 clones; more than 25% are singletons. Sequencing was done on a sample of tumor tissue. These receptors were taken from a female donor with papillary thyroid cancer or a benign thyroid nodule (not recorded which). Some clones in this sample may be carry-over from other donors' samples. Both conserved end residues are part of each CDR3.

v_gene: TRBV6-1
j_gene: TRBJ1-6
CDR3aa: CASSPRRLNSPLHF

v_gene: TRBV7-8
j_gene: TRBJ2-5
CDR3aa: CASSPSVPGGGWTQYF

v_gene: TRBV3-1
j_gene: TRBJ1-2
CDR3aa: CASSHRGTGANYGYTF

v_gene: TRBV29-1
j_gene: TRBJ2-3
CDR3aa: CSSRSGLTDTQYF

v_gene: TRBV4-3
j_gene: TRBJ2-1
CDR3aa: CASSQERSGSSYNEQFF

v_gene: TRBV30
j_gene: TRBJ1-3
CDR3aa: CAWSVGGSGNTIYF

v_gene: TRBV11-2
j_gene: TRBJ1-1
CDR3aa: CASSLTGLRGGTEAFF

v_gene: TRBV20-1
j_gene: TRBJ2-7
CDR3aa: CSARDSVRIYEQYF

v_gene: TRBV13
j_gene: TRBJ1-2
CDR3aa: CASSFYESGYGYTF

v_gene: TRBV20-1
j_gene: TRBJ1-1
CDR3aa: CSARQNTEAFF

v_gene: TRBV12-3/TRBV12-4
j_gene: TRBJ2-1
CDR3aa: CASSFSYNEQFF

v_gene: TRBV3-1
j_gene: TRBJ1-2
CDR3aa: CASSEQGIYGYTF

v_gene: TRBV4-2
j_gene: TRBJ2-7
CDR3aa: CASSQEEVAYEQYF

v_gene: TRBV11-2
j_gene: TRBJ2-3
CDR3aa: CASSLDRSNTDTQYF

v_gene: TRBV28
j_gene: TRBJ1-2
CDR3aa: CASTYGGGWDYGYTF

v_gene: TRBV7-2
j_gene: TRBJ2-7
CDR3aa: CASSLASPERGSEQYF

v_gene: TRBV27
j_gene: TRBJ1-6
CDR3aa: CASIFGVSPLHF

v_gene: TRBV10-2
j_gene: TRBJ2-5
CDR3aa: CASSGPEKTQYF

v_gene: TRBV2
j_gene: TRBJ2-3
CDR3aa: CASRGLNTDTQYF

v_gene: TRBV9
j_gene: TRBJ2-7
CDR3aa: CASSPLAGVAYEQYF

v_gene: TRBV19
j_gene: TRBJ2-1
CDR3aa: CASSSGQEDNEQFF

v_gene: TRBV27
j_gene: TRBJ1-6
CDR3aa: CASSLSGPPRSPLHF

v_gene: TRBV20-1
j_gene: TRBJ1-1
CDR3aa: CSATDPLTVNTEAFF

v_gene: TRBV5-1
j_gene: TRBJ2-1
CDR3aa: CASLDQSSYNEQFF

v_gene: TRBV2
j_gene: TRBJ1-2
CDR3aa: CASSDPRRDCYTF

v_gene: TRBV28
j_gene: TRBJ2-1
CDR3aa: CASSTGTFINEQFF

v_gene: TRBV2
j_gene: TRBJ2-7
CDR3aa: CASREPGRPLYEQYF

v_gene: TRBV20-1
j_gene: TRBJ1-1
CDR3aa: CSARPDRGLGTEAFF

v_gene: TRBV11-2
j_gene: TRBJ2-4
CDR3aa: CASSPSTGSRNIQYF

v_gene: TRBV20-1
j_gene: TRBJ2-1
CDR3aa: CSAKDFSSYNEQFF

v_gene: TRBV19
j_gene: TRBJ1-5
CDR3aa: CASILPGQGVRPQHF

v_gene: TRBV28
j_gene: TRBJ2-6
CDR3aa: CASSPPGAGANVLTF

v_gene: TRBV19
j_gene: TRBJ1-1
CDR3aa: CASIPPTGVNTEAFF

v_gene: TRBV6-1
j_gene: TRBJ1-1
CDR3aa: CASGAANTEDFF

v_gene: TRBV6-1
j_gene: TRBJ2-7
CDR3aa: CASRMTDLGNEQYF

v_gene: TRBV12-3/TRBV12-4
j_gene: TRBJ2-2
CDR3aa: CASSHMNTGELFF

v_gene: TRBV2
j_gene: TRBJ1-2
CDR3aa: CASSDLGGSYGYTF

v_gene: TRBV6-1
j_gene: TRBJ2-1
CDR3aa: CASIVWGTISYNEQFF

v_gene: TRBV20-1
j_gene: TRBJ1-2
CDR3aa: CSARAPQGGGGYGYTF

v_gene: TRBV5-5
j_gene: TRBJ2-1
CDR3aa: CASSPSQGWEQFF

v_gene: TRBV7-2
j_gene: TRBJ2-7
CDR3aa: CASSPRHGSYEQYF